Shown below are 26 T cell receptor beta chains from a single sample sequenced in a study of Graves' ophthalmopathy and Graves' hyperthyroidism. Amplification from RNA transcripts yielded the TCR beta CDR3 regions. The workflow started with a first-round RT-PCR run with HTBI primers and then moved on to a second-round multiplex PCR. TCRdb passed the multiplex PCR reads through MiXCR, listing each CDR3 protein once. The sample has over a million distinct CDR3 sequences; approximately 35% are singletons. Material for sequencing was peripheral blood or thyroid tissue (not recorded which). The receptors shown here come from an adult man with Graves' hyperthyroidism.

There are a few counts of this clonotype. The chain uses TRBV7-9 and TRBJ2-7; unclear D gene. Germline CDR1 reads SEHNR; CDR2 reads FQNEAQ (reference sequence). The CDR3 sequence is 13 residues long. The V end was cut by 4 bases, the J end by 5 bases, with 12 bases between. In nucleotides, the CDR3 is TGTGCCAGCAGCTGGGGAAATGTAGACGAGCAGTACTTC. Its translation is CASSWGNVDEQYF.

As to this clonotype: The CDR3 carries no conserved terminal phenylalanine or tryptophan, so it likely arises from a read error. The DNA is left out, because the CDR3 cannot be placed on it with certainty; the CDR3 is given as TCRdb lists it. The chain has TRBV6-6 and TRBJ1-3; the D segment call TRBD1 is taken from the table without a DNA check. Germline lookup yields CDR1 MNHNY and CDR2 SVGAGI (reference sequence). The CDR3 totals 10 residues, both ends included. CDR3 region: CASTQEVWGV.

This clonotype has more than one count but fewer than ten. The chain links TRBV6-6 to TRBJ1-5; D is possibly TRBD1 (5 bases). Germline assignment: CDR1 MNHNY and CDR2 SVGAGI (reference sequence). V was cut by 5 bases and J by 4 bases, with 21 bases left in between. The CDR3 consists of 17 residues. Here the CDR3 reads CASSTHRGARVNQPQHF. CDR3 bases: TGTGCCAGCAGTACCCACCGAGGGGCCAGGGTTAATCAGCCCCAGCATTTT.

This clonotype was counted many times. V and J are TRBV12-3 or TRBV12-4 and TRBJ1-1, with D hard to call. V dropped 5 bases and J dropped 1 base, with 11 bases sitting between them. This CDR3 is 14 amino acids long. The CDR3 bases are TGTGCCAGCAGTCGGCGGCAGTGGAACACTGAAGCTTTCTTT. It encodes CASSRRQWNTEAFF.

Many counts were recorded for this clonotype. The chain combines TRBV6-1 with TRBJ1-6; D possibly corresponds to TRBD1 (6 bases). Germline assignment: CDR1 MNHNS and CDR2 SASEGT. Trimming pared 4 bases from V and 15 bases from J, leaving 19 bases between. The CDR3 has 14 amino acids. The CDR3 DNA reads TGTGCCAGCAGTGCGACAGGAGAGAGTTTCGTCCTCCACTTT. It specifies CASSATGESFVLHF.

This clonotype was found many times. CDR3 in amino acids: CASSLGLRGYTF. In nucleotides, the CDR3 is TGTGCCAGTAGTCTCGGGCTGCGGGGCTACACCTTC. This rearrangement joins TRBV19 to TRBJ1-2; D is unresolved. The CDR3 runs 12 residues. The ends were cut back, 5 bases at V and 8 bases at J, with 12 bases in the middle. CDR1 and CDR2 from the germline V gene are LNHDA and SQIVND (reference sequence).

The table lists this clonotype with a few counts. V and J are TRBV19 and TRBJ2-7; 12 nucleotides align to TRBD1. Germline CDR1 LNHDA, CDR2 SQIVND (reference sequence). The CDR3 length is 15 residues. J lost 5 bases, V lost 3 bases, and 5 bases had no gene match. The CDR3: CASSITGTGGNEQYF. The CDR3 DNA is TGTGCCAGTAGTATTACCGGGACAGGGGGCAACGAGCAGTACTTC. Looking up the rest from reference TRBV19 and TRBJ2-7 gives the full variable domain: DGGITQSPKYLFRKEGQNVTLSCEQNLNHDAMYWYRQDPGQGLRLIYYSQIVNDFQKGDIAEGYSVSREKKESFPLTVTSAQKNPTAFYLCASSITGTGGNEQYFGPGTRLTVT.

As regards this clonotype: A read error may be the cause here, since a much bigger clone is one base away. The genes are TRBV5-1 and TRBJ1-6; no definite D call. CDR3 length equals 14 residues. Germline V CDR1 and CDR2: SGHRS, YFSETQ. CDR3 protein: CAGSAGFDNSPLHF. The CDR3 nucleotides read TGCGCCGGCAGCGCCGGGTTCGATAATTCACCCCTCCACTTT.

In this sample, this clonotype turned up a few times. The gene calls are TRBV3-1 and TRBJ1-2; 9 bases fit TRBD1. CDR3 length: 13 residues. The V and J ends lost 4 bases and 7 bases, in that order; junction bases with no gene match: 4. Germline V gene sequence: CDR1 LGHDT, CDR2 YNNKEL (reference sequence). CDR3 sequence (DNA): TGTGCCAGCAGCCGCGGGACAGGGTTTGGCTACACCTTC. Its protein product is CASSRGTGFGYTF.

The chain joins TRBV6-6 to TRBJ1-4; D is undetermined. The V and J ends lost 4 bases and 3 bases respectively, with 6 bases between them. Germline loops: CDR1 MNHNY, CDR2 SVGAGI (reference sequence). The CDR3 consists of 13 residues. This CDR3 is CASSSWANEKLFF. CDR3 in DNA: TGTGCCAGCAGTTCATGGGCTAATGAAAAACTGTTTTTT.

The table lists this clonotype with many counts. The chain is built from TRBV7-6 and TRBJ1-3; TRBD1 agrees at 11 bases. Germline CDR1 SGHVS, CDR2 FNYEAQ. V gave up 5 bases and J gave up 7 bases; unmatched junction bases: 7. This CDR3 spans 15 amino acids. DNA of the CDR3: TGTGCCAGCAGCCTCGGACAGGGGGCCCTTAACACCATATATTTT. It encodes CASSLGQGALNTIYF. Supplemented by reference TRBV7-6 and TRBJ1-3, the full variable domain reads GAGVSQSPRYKVTKRGQDVALRCDPISGHVSLYWYRQALGQGPEFLTYFNYEAQQDKSGLPNDRFSAERPEGSISTLTIQRTEQRDSAMYRCASSLGQGALNTIYFGEGSWLTVV.

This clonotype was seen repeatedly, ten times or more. CDR3 region: CASSPGTGNSYNSPLHF. In DNA form, the CDR3 reads TGTGCCAGCAGCCCCGGGACAGGGAACTCCTATAATTCACCCCTCCACTTT. V usage is TRBV7-2 and J usage is TRBJ1-6, with 9 bases aligning to TRBD1. Germline V gene lookup returns CDR1 SGHTA and CDR2 FQGNSA. This CDR3 has 17 amino acids. The J segment lost 0 bases and the V segment lost 5 bases, leaving 5 bases of the junction unmatched.

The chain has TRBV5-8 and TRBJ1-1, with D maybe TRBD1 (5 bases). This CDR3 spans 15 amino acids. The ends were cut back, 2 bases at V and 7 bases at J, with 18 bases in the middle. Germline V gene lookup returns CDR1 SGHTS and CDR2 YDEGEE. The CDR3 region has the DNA TGTGCCAGCAGCTTTTCCGACAGCGAAAATCGTGAAGCTTTCTTT. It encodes CASSFSDSENREAFF.

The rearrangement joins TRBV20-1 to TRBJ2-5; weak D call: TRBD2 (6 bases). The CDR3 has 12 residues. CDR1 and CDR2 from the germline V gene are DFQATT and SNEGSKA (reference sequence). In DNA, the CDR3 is TGCAGCGTAAGCGGGTCTAGAGAGACCCAGTACTTC. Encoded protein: CSVSGSRETQYF.

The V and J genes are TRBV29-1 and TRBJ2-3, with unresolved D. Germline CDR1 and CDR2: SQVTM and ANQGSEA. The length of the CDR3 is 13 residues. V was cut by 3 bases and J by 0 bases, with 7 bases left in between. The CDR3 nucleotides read TGCAGCGTTGACCTCGGAAGCACAGATACGCAGTATTTT. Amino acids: CSVDLGSTDTQYF.

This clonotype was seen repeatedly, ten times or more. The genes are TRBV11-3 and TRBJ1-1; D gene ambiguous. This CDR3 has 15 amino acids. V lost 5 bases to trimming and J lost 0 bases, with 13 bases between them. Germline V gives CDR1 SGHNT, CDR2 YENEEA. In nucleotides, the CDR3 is TGTGCCAGCAGCCCTTTGGGGAACATGAACACTGAAGCTTTCTTT. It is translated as CASSPLGNMNTEAFF.

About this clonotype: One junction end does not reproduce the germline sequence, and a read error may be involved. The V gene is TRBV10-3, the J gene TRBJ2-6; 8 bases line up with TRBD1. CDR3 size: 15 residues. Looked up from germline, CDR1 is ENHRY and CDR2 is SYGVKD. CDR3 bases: TGTGCCAGCAGTAAGACAGGGGCTGGGGCCAACGTCCTGACTTTC. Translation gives CASSKTGAGANVLTF.

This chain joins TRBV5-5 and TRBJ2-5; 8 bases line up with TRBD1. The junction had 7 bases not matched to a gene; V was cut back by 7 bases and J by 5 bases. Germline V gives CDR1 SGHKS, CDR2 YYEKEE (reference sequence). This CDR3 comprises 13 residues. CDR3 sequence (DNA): TGTGCCAGCGTCCCGACAGGGGCGGAGACCCAGTACTTC. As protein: CASVPTGAETQYF.

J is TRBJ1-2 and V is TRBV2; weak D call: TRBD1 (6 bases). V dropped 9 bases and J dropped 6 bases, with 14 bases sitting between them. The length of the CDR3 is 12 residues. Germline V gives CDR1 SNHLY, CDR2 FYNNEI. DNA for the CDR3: TGTGCCAGTGAACAGGGATTTAATGGCTACACCTTC. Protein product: CASEQGFNGYTF. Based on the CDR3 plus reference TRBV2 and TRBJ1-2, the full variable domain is EPEVTQTPSHQVTQMGQEVILRCVPISNHLYFYWYRQILGQKVEFLVSFYNNEISEKSEIFDDQFSVERPDGSNFTLKIRSTKLEDSAMYFCASEQGFNGYTFGSGTRLTVV.

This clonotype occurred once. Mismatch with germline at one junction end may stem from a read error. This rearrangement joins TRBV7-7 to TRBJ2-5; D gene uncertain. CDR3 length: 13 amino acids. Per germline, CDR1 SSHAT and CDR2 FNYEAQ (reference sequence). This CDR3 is CASSRTGQESQYF. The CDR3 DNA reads TGTGCCAGCAGCCGGACGGGCCAAGAGAGCCAGTACTTC.

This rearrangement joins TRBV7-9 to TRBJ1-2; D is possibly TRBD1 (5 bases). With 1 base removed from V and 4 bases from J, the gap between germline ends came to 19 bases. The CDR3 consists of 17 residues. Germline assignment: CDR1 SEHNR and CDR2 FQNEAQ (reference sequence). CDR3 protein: CASSLVGGTDGGYGYTF. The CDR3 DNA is TGTGCCAGCAGCTTAGTCGGAGGGACGGATGGTGGCTATGGCTACACCTTC.

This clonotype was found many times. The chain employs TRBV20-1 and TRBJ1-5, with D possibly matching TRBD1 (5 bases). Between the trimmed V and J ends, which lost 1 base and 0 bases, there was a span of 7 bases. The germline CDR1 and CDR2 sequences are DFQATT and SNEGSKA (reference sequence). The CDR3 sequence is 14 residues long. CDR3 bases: TGCAGTGCTAGAGGCAGGGTTAGCAATCAGCCCCAGCATTTT. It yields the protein CSARGRVSNQPQHF.

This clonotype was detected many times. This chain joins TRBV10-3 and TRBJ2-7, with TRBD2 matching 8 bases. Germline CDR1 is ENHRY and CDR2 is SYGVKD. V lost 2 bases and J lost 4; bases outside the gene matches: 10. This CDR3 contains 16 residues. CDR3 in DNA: TGTGCCATCAGTGAGCCCCCGGGACTAGGCCTATACGAGCAGTACTTC. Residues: CAISEPPGLGLYEQYF.

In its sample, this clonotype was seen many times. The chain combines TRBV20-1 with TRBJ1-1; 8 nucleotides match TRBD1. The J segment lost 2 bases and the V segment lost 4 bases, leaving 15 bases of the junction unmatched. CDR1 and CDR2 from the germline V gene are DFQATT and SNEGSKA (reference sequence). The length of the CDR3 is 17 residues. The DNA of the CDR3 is TGCAGTGCTACCTTACTTGGACAGGGATGGGTTAACACTGAAGCTTTCTTT. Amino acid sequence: CSATLLGQGWVNTEAFF.

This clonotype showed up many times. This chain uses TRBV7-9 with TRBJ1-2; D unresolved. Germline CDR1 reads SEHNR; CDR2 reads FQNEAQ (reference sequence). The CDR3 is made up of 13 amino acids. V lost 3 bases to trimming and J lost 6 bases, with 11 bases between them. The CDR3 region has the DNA TGTGCCAGCAGCTTGACGGAAACGAATGGCTACACCTTC. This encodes CASSLTETNGYTF.

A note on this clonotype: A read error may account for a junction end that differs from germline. The DNA for the CDR3 is TGTGCCAGCAGCCAGAAGACGCAGGGGAATAGCAATCAGCCCCAGCATTTT. It is translated as CASSQKTQGNSNQPQHF. The chain combines TRBV4-1 with TRBJ1-5, with D perhaps matching TRBD1 (6 bases). The CDR3 runs 17 residues. Germline V gives CDR1 MGHRA, CDR2 YSYEKL.